This T cell receptor beta chain was profiled in a study of T cells in Graves' hyperthyroidism and ophthalmopathy. Notes on the study in general: Ophthalmopathy onset followed model prediction by a median approximately 7 months.

This clonotype was observed many times. Its target is unknown. The CDR3 has 12 residues. Trimming left V 7 bases short and J 1 base short, with 7 bases between. In germline, CDR1 is MNHEY, CDR2 SVGEGT. It was RNA transcripts that yielded the amplified TCR beta CDR3 regions. The HTBI primer set drove a first-round RT-PCR of the TCR CDR3. TCRdb called the multiplex PCR reads again in MiXCR, with one record for every CDR3 protein. The profile covers hundreds of thousands of distinct CDR3 sequences, with roughly 15% appearing a single time and approximately 12% taken by the ten largest. The receptor's source is a woman between 50 and 59 years old with Graves' ophthalmopathy. V gene TRBV6-2 or TRBV6-3 combines with J gene TRBJ1-1; D is unclear. Sequencing input: blood. CDR3 sequence (DNA): TGTGCCAGCAAAGAGTCGAACACTGAAGCTTTCTTT. Its translation is CASKESNTEAFF.